Below, 14 T cell receptor beta chains from the same sample are listed, as sequenced in a study of shared clonotypes between healthy human individuals. Only in-frame clones appear in the TCRdb table, and some are missing; sequencing was by immunoSEQ multiplex PCR. The sample has some 900,000 clones, approximately 80% seen once. The sample consisted of memory CD4+ T cells sorted from blood. Regarding subset: CD45RA-negative fraction. These receptors were obtained from a man aged 18 to 29 in good health.

The chain couples TRBV6-1 to TRBJ1-5; 8 bases map to TRBD1. The J segment lost 1 base and the V segment lost 9 bases, leaving 2 bases of the junction unmatched. Germline CDR1 MNHNS, CDR2 SASEGT. The CDR3 contains 13 residues. DNA of the CDR3: TGTGCCAGTCACAGGGGGAGCAATCAGCCCCAGCATTTT. Its protein is CASHRGSNQPQHF.

The table lists this clone with a few counts. The chain links TRBV6-5 to TRBJ2-4, with 7 positions matching TRBD1. From germline, CDR1 is MNHEY and CDR2 SVGAGI. This CDR3 spans 12 amino acids. The V segment lost 6 bases and the J segment 10 bases; nucleotides outside the gene matches: 6. The CDR3 region has the DNA TGTGCCAGCAGGGACAGGTTGACTATTCAGTACTTC. Translation: CASRDRLTIQYF.

The chain links TRBV28 to TRBJ1-2; a possible D gene is TRBD1 (5 bases). This CDR3 has 14 residues. Germline V gives CDR1 MDHEN, CDR2 SYDVKM. V shed 3 bases and J shed 3 bases, with 11 bases lying between them. CDR3 loop: CASSLGRVDYGYTF. In nucleotides, the CDR3 is TGTGCCAGCAGTTTGGGCAGGGTGGACTATGGCTACACCTTC.

Points on this clone: Other nucleotide sequences from this sample produce the same CDR3. V and J are TRBV5-1 and TRBJ1-1, with D unclear. This CDR3 is 13 amino acids long. The germline V and J ends were trimmed by 2 bases and 2 bases, with 7 bases remaining between them. Germline loops: CDR1 SGHRS, CDR2 YFSETQ. The CDR3 loop is CASSFGSNTEAFF. In DNA, the CDR3 is TGCGCCAGCAGCTTCGGATCTAACACTGAAGCTTTCTTT.

V is TRBV19 and J is TRBJ1-5; D not certain. Germline CDR1 and CDR2: LNHDA and SQIVND (reference sequence). Trimming pared 1 base from V and 1 base from J, leaving 14 bases between. This CDR3 is 17 amino acids long. CDR3 loop: CASSIGGQAWSNQPQHF. For the CDR3, the DNA is TGTGCCAGTAGTATAGGAGGGCAGGCTTGGAGCAATCAGCCCCAGCATTTT.

In this sample, this clone turned up a few times. V gene TRBV30 combines with J gene TRBJ1-2, with 8 bases fitting TRBD1. V was clipped by 6 bases and J by 4 bases; unmatched bases: 7. Germline V lookup: CDR1 GTSNPN, CDR2 SVGIG (reference sequence). This CDR3 has 13 amino acids. The CDR3 bases are TGTGCCTGCCACGCGGGACAGGCCTATGGCTACACCTTC. Protein sequence: CACHAGQAYGYTF.

The rearrangement joins TRBV28 to TRBJ1-2, with D unresolved. The CDR3 is 13 amino acids. The V gene's germline CDR1 is MDHEN and CDR2 SYDVKM. V gave up 3 bases and J gave up 1 base, with 6 bases separating them. CDR3 loop: CASSFDGNYGYTF. CDR3 in DNA: TGTGCCAGCAGTTTCGACGGTAACTATGGCTACACCTTC.

V and J are TRBV5-1 and TRBJ2-2, with TRBD1 matching over 9 bases. From germline, CDR1 is SGHRS and CDR2 YFSETQ. V trimming: 4 bases; J trimming: 5 bases; junction bases outside the gene matches: 6. The CDR3 has 15 residues. The CDR3 DNA sequence: TGCGCCAGCAGCGCGGGACAGGGAGGAACCGGGGAGCTGTTTTTT. Protein sequence: CASSAGQGGTGELFF.

The chain joins TRBV15 to TRBJ2-3; TRBD2 aligns across 7 bases. Trimming took 1 base from V and 2 from J; bases not matched to a gene: 9. The V gene's germline CDR1 is LNHNV and CDR2 YYDKDF (reference sequence). This CDR3 contains 17 residues. CDR3 region: CATSRVVSAGLTDTQYF. CDR3 in DNA: TGTGCCACCAGCAGAGTGGTCTCAGCGGGGCTCACAGATACGCAGTATTTT. The whole variable domain, filled in from reference TRBV15 and TRBJ2-3, reads DAMVIQNPRYQVTQFGKPVTLSCSQTLNHNVMYWYQQKSSQAPKLLFHYYDKDFNNEADTPDNFQSRRPNTSFCFLDIRSPGLGDTAMYLCATSRVVSAGLTDTQYFGPGTRLTVL.

This chain uses TRBV28 with TRBJ2-3, with TRBD2 matching over 14 bases. V was pared by 6 bases and J by 5 bases, with 7 bases of the junction left unmatched. This CDR3 region has 16 residues. Germline CDR1 and CDR2: MDHEN and SYDVKM. In nucleotides, the CDR3 is TGTGCCAGCAGCCCCCGACTAGCGGGGGGGCTAGATACGCAGTATTTT. Amino acids: CASSPRLAGGLDTQYF.

The chain links TRBV7-2 to TRBJ2-7, with 8 bases that match TRBD2. The CDR3 length is 15 residues. Trimming took 5 bases from V and 0 from J; bases not matched to a gene: 6. The V gene's germline CDR1 is SGHTA and CDR2 FQGNSA. The CDR3 loop is CASSVDGRASYEQYF. For the CDR3, the DNA is TGTGCCAGCAGCGTAGACGGGAGGGCCTCCTACGAGCAGTACTTC. Using reference TRBV7-2 and TRBJ2-7 for the parts outside the CDR3, the full variable domain is GAGVSQSPSNKVTEKGKDVELRCDPISGHTALYWYRQSLGQGLEFLIYFQGNSAPDKSGLPSDRFSAERTGGSVSTLTIQRTQQEDSAVYLCASSVDGRASYEQYFGPGTRLTVT.

This clone showed up just a few times. V and J are TRBV5-4 and TRBJ2-3; 10 bases are shared with TRBD1. J was trimmed by 4 bases and V by 3 bases; bases with no gene match: 5. Germline V gene data show CDR1 as SGHNT and CDR2 as YYREEE (reference sequence). The CDR3 covers 15 residues. The CDR3: CASSSRDRGSDTQYF. As DNA, the CDR3 is TGTGCCAGCAGCTCGAGGGACAGGGGATCAGATACGCAGTATTTT.

This clone has only one observation. This rearrangement joins TRBV2 to TRBJ2-7; tentative D call: TRBD1 (8 bases). The V gene lost 4 bases and the J gene lost 2 bases, with 15 bases spanning the gap. CDR1 is SNHLY, CDR2 FYNNEI, per germline. The CDR3 runs 15 residues. The CDR3 loop reads CASSVTGGAAYEQYF. For the CDR3, the DNA is TGTGCCAGCAGTGTAACAGGGGGGGCCGCCTACGAGCAGTACTTC.

The chain uses TRBV6-5 and TRBJ2-3, with 9 nucleotides matching TRBD1. The J segment lost 5 bases and the V segment lost 2 bases, leaving 5 bases of the junction unmatched. Germline V CDR1 and CDR2: MNHEY, SVGAGI. The CDR3 is 15 residues long. The CDR3 here is CASSYGTGIKDTQYF. CDR3 DNA sequence: TGTGCCAGCAGTTACGGGACAGGGATTAAAGATACGCAGTATTTT.